The 12 T cell receptor beta chains reported below all come from one sample, sequenced in a study of T cells in Graves' hyperthyroidism and ophthalmopathy. TCR beta CDR3 regions were amplified from RNA. A set of HTBI primers served as the primers for a first-round RT-PCR of the TCR CDR3. One entry per CDR3 protein results from TCRdb running MiXCR on the multiplex PCR reads. The sample consists of around 350,000 distinct CDR3 sequences, roughly 17% of them appearing once. Material: blood. These receptors were obtained from a woman younger than 45 with Graves' hyperthyroidism that later progressed to Graves' ophthalmopathy.

In this sample, this clonotype turned up many times. The rearrangement links TRBV6-1 to TRBJ2-3; TRBD2 agrees at 9 bases. Germline CDR1 MNHNS, CDR2 SASEGT. Losses at the gene ends were 5 bases for V and 4 bases for J; bases not matched to a gene: 10. There are 16 residues in the CDR3. The CDR3 DNA reads as TGTGCCAGCAGTTACCTTGGGCGGGAGGGCCCAGATACGCAGTATTTT. Its translation is CASSYLGREGPDTQYF.

This clonotype was observed a handful of times. The V call is TRBV19, the J call TRBJ2-1; perhaps TRBD2 as D (5 bases). Germline-derived CDR1 and CDR2 are LNHDA and SQIVND (reference sequence). The CDR3 extends over 12 amino acids. V dropped 6 bases and J dropped 5 bases, with 8 bases sitting between them. In nucleotides, the CDR3 is TGTGCCAGTAGCACGGGGAACAATGAGCAGTTCTTC. It codes for CASSTGNNEQFF.

This clonotype was picked up many times. V is TRBV7-8 and J is TRBJ2-5, with TRBD2 matching 8 bases. Per germline, CDR1 SGHVS and CDR2 FQNEAQ. The CDR3 spans 15 residues. The V gene end was trimmed by 5 bases and the J gene end by 4 bases; junction bases not matched to a gene: 9. CDR3 coding DNA: TGTGCCAGCAGCCCCCCCGGGAGGGTAGGAGAGACCCAGTACTTC. It codes for CASSPPGRVGETQYF.

The chain employs TRBV4-1 and TRBJ1-1; D is undetermined. This CDR3 is built from 15 residues. From germline, CDR1 is MGHRA and CDR2 YSYEKL. V was pared by 2 bases and J by 0 bases, with 10 bases between. The CDR3 sequence is CASSQIGVMNTEAFF. CDR3 DNA sequence: TGCGCCAGCAGCCAAATTGGGGTCATGAACACTGAAGCTTTCTTT.

This clonotype was seen at least ten times. The chain joins TRBV7-9 to TRBJ2-7, with D possibly TRBD1 on 6 matching bases. The germline V gene has CDR1 SEHNR and CDR2 FQNEAQ (reference sequence). This CDR3 spans 15 amino acids. V was shortened by 1 base and J by 2 bases, with 12 bases between the two germline ends. CDR3 sequence reads: CASSLGAGDTYEQYF. Written as DNA, the CDR3 is TGTGCCAGCAGCTTAGGGGCAGGGGATACCTACGAGCAGTACTTC. The full variable domain, rest sourced from reference TRBV7-9 and TRBJ2-7, is DTGVSQNPRHKITKRGQNVTFRCDPISEHNRLYWYRQTLGQGPEFLTYFQNEAQLEKSRLLSDRFSAERPKGSFSTLEIQRTEQGDSAMYLCASSLGAGDTYEQYFGPGTRLTVT.

The sample holds a few counts of this clonotype. The CDR3 protein is CAAGQTVKGNQPQHF. The CDR3 region has the DNA TGTGCCGCAGGGCAAACAGTGAAGGGCAATCAGCCCCAGCATTTT. The chain carries TRBV19 and TRBJ1-5, with D possibly matching TRBD1 (5 bases). V lost 11 bases and J 2 bases, leaving 19 bases between the germline ends. The CDR3 runs 15 residues. Germline values: CDR1 LNHDA, CDR2 SQIVND (reference sequence).

Only a few counts were recorded for this clonotype. V is TRBV27 and J is TRBJ1-1; D might be TRBD1 (5 bases). CDR3 length equals 14 residues. The germline V gene encodes CDR1 MNHEY and CDR2 SMNVEV (reference sequence). Between the trimmed V and J ends, which lost 1 base and 1 base, there was a span of 7 bases. The CDR3 DNA follows: TGTGCCAGCAGTTTATTAGGGGCGAACACTGAAGCTTTCTTT. The encoded protein is CASSLLGANTEAFF.

The sample holds many counts of this clonotype. This chain uses TRBV7-2 with TRBJ1-5, with 7 positions matching TRBD1. CDR1 is SGHTA and CDR2 is FQGNSA in the germline V gene. The CDR3 is 16 amino acids. Trimming took 2 bases from V and 1 from J; bases not matched to a gene: 5. The DNA of the CDR3 is TGTGCCAGCAGCTTAAAAGGGGGCTCAAGCAATCAGCCCCAGCATTTT. Translating it yields CASSLKGGSSNQPQHF.

The V call is TRBV7-9, the J call TRBJ2-3; 12 positions match TRBD2. With 5 bases clipped from V and 3 bases from J, the junction kept 6 bases outside the gene matches. This CDR3 spans 16 amino acids. Germline lookup yields CDR1 SEHNR and CDR2 FQNEAQ (reference sequence). The CDR3 DNA follows: TGTGCCAGCAGCACACCAGGACTAGCGGGAACAGATACGCAGTATTTT. Amino acid sequence: CASSTPGLAGTDTQYF.

This clonotype was detected ten times or more. The chain uses TRBV28 and TRBJ1-5; no firm D call. The CDR3 is 14 amino acids. Trimming took off 3 bases at V and 5 bases at J, with 11 bases between the two ends. The germline gives CDR1 MDHEN, CDR2 SYDVKM. The CDR3 reads CASSLFRGYQPQHF. The DNA of the CDR3 is TGTGCCAGCAGTTTGTTCCGGGGTTATCAGCCCCAGCATTTT.

This clonotype was counted only a few times. The V call is TRBV6-1, the J call TRBJ1-4, with no clear D. With 6 bases removed from V and 10 bases from J, the gap between germline ends came to 9 bases. Germline V gene data show CDR1 as MNHNS and CDR2 as SASEGT. The CDR3 loop spans 11 amino acids. The CDR3 protein is CASREGAKLFF. DNA for the CDR3: TGTGCCAGCAGAGAGGGTGCAAAACTGTTTTTT.

This clonotype was seen ten or more times. The rearrangement joins TRBV18 to TRBJ1-1; a weak D match, TRBD1 (5 bases). Germline CDR1 is KGHSH and CDR2 is LQKENI. Trimming left V 3 bases short and J 1 base short, with 9 bases between. The length of the CDR3 is 14 residues. CDR3 coding DNA: TGTGCCAGCTCACCGTCGACAGAGAACACTGAAGCTTTCTTT. Translation: CASSPSTENTEAFF.